A single sample gave rise to the 8 T cell receptor beta chains below, sequenced in a study of CD8 T cells in Susac syndrome. An amount of RNA that ranged from roughly 0.5 to 1 ug was reverse transcribed with random hexamers. TCRdb itself ran the immunoSEQ multiplex PCR reads through MiXCR, one entry per CDR3 protein. Of some 200,000 distinct CDR3 sequences listed, 91% were seen once; the top ten hold around 0.079%. Sample: CD4+ T cells from PBMCs. These receptors were taken from a human donor with Susac syndrome.

The gene calls are TRBV5-4 and TRBJ2-3; D unclear. Trimming pared 3 bases from V and 1 base from J, leaving 9 bases between. This CDR3 region has 14 residues. CDR1 is SGHNT and CDR2 is YYREEE in the germline V gene (reference sequence). CDR3 amino acids: CASSSQLGTDTQYF. The CDR3 DNA sequence: TGTGCCAGCAGCTCGCAACTCGGCACAGATACGCAGTATTTT.

The sample holds one count of this clonotype. This sequence joins TRBV5-6 and TRBJ1-5; the match to TRBD1 covers 11 bases. This CDR3 has 15 amino acids. The V gene end was trimmed by 1 base and the J gene end by 7 bases; junction bases not matched to a gene: 4. The V gene's germline CDR1 is SGHDT and CDR2 YYEEEE. CDR3 region: CASSLRDRGYQPQHF. In DNA, the CDR3 is TGTGCCAGCAGCTTGAGGGACAGGGGGTACCAGCCCCAGCATTTT.

V usage is TRBV7-6 and J usage is TRBJ2-7; TRBD2 might be the D (5 bases). V dropped 3 bases and J dropped 0 bases, with 9 bases sitting between them. The CDR3 is 14 amino acids. Germline V lookup: CDR1 SGHVS, CDR2 FNYEAQ. CDR3 sequence: CASSLGSASYEQYF. The CDR3 DNA reads TGTGCCAGCAGCTTGGGTAGCGCCTCCTACGAGCAGTACTTC.

The chain recombines TRBV30 with TRBJ2-3, with a possible D match to TRBD2 (7 bases). This CDR3 comprises 13 residues. The V gene lost 3 bases and the J gene lost 6 bases, with 13 bases spanning the gap. Looked up from germline, CDR1 is GTSNPN and CDR2 is SVGIG (reference sequence). The CDR3 spells CAWRGGGRDTQYF. Here the CDR3 DNA reads TGTGCCTGGAGAGGCGGGGGCAGGGATACGCAGTATTTT.

The V call is TRBV20-1, the J call TRBJ2-7, with 8 bases identical to TRBD1. V was pared by 3 bases and J by 2 bases, with 6 bases of the junction left unmatched. This CDR3 is built from 14 residues. Germline V gives CDR1 DFQATT, CDR2 SNEGSKA (reference sequence). The CDR3 here is CSASPRTGTYEQYF. The CDR3, as DNA: TGCAGTGCTAGCCCCAGGACAGGGACCTACGAGCAGTACTTC.

The rearrangement links TRBV16 to TRBJ2-7, with TRBD2 matching 14 bases. This CDR3 is 16 amino acids long. Looked up from germline, CDR1 is KGHSY and CDR2 is FQNENV. V trimming: 3 bases; J trimming: 5 bases; junction bases outside the gene matches: 6. In DNA form, the CDR3 reads TGTGCCAGCAGCCAGCAGGGACTAGCGGGAGTTAACGAGCAGTACTTC. Its protein is CASSQQGLAGVNEQYF. Using reference TRBV16 and TRBJ2-7 for the parts outside the CDR3, the full variable domain is GEEVAQTPKHLVRGEGQKAKLYCAPIKGHSYVFWYQQVLKNEFKFLISFQNENVFDETGMPKERFSAKCLPNSPCSLEIQATKLEDSAVYFCASSQQGLAGVNEQYFGPGTRLTVT.

The chain has TRBV6-5 and TRBJ2-5, with unresolved D. Trimming stripped 2 bases from V and 4 bases from J, with 8 bases between. Germline values: CDR1 MNHEY, CDR2 SVGAGI. This CDR3 has 13 amino acids. CDR3 in DNA: TGTGCCAGCAGTTACCGGTTCGGAGAGACCCAGTACTTC. As protein: CASSYRFGETQYF.

This chain joins TRBV15 and TRBJ2-7; D gene ambiguous. The V gene lost 0 bases and the J gene lost 3 bases, with 6 bases spanning the gap. The CDR3 covers 13 residues. CDR1 is LNHNV, CDR2 YYDKDF, per germline (reference sequence). The CDR3 bases are TGTGCCACCAGCAGAGATTCGTTCTACGAGCAGTACTTC. Its translation is CATSRDSFYEQYF. The whole variable domain, remainder taken from reference TRBV15 and TRBJ2-7, is DAMVIQNPRYQVTQFGKPVTLSCSQTLNHNVMYWYQQKSSQAPKLLFHYYDKDFNNEADTPDNFQSRRPNTSFCFLDIRSPGLGDTAMYLCATSRDSFYEQYFGPGTRLTVT.